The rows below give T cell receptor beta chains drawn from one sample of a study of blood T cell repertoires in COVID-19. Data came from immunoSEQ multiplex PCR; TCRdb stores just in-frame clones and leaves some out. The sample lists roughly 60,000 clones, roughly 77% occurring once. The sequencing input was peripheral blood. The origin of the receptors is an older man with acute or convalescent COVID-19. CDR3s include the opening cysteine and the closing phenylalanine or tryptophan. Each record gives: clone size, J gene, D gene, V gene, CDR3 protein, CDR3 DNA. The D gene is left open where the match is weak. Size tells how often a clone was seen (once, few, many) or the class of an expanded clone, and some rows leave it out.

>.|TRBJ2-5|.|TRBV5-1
CASSLVLRAGEGTQYF
TGCGCCAGCAGCTTGGTTCTGCGGGCAGGGGAAGGGACCCAGTACTTC
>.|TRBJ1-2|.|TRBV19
CASRSQTAARGYGYTF
TGTGCCAGTAGGAGCCAGACGGCCGCAAGGGGCTATGGCTACACCTTC
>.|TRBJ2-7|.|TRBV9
CASSVVANSYEQYF
TGTGCCAGCAGCGTAGTGGCAAACTCCTACGAGCAGTACTTC
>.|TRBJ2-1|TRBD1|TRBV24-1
CATSESPGQGIHNEQFF
TGTGCCACCAGTGAGTCACCGGGACAGGGGATACACAATGAGCAGTTCTTC
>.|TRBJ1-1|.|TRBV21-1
CATTPLSGGKPIRDTEAFF
TGTGCCACCACCCCTCTAAGTGGAGGGAAGCCTATCCGGGACACTGAAGCTTTCTTT
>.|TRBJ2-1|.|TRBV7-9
CASSTRGSSYNEQFF
TGTGCCAGCAGCACCCGGGGGAGCTCCTACAATGAGCAGTTCTTC
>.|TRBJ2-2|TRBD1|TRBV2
CASSSGGSNTGELFF
TGTGCCAGCAGTTCAGGGGGCTCGAACACCGGGGAGCTGTTTTTT
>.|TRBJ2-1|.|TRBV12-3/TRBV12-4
CASRRAGEQFF
TGTGCCAGCAGGAGGGCGGGTGAGCAGTTCTTC
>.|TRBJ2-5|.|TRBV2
CASTGGETQYF
TGTGCCAGCACCGGAGGAGAGACCCAGTACTTC
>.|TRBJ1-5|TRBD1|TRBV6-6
CASSRQGAPGSNQPQHF
TGTGCCAGCAGTCGACAGGGGGCACCCGGCAGCAATCAGCCCCAGCATTTT
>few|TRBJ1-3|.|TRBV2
CASRYNSGNTIYF
TGTGCCAGCAGGTACAACTCTGGAAACACCATATATTTT
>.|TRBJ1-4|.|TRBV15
CATARLATNEKLFF
TGTGCCACCGCTAGACTCGCAACTAATGAAAAACTGTTTTTT
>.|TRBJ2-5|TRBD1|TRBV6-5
CATSGDRDWETQYF
TGTGCCACCAGCGGGGACAGGGATTGGGAGACCCAGTACTTC
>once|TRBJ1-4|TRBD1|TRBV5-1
CASSLGGQREKLFF
TGCGCCAGCAGCTTGGGGGGACAGAGGGAAAAACTGTTTTTT
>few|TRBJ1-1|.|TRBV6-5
CASGRSGHSLTEAFF
TGTGCCAGCGGCAGATCGGGACACTCTCTCACTGAAGCTTTCTTT
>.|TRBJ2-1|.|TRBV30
CAWRRREEQFF
TGTGCCTGGAGGCGGCGAGAGGAGCAGTTCTTC
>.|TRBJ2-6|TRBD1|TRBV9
CASSARQGGLSGANVLTF
TGTGCCAGCAGCGCCCGACAGGGGGGACTCTCTGGGGCCAACGTCCTGACTTTC
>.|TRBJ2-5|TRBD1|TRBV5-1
CASSPEGQGLGETQYF
TGCGCCAGCAGCCCGGAAGGACAGGGCCTTGGGGAGACCCAGTACTTC
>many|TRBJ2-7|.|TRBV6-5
CASRGLSSYEQYF
TGTGCCAGTAGGGGCTTGAGCTCCTACGAGCAGTACTTC
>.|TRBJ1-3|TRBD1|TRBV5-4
CASSAGTVRSSGNTIYF
TGTGCCAGCAGCGCAGGGACAGTCCGGAGCTCTGGAAACACCATATATTTT
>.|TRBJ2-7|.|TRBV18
CASSTSRGEQYF
TGTGCCAGCTCAACAAGCCGGGGGGAGCAGTACTTC
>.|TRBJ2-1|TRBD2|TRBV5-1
CASTPVAGGPGEQFF
TGCGCCAGCACCCCAGTAGCGGGGGGGCCTGGTGAGCAGTTCTTC
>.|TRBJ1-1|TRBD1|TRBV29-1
CSIRTGGNTEAFF
TGCAGCATAAGGACAGGGGGGAACACTGAAGCTTTCTTT
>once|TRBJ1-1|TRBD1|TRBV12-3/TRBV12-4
CASSSDRAEAFF
TGTGCCAGCAGTTCGGACAGGGCTGAAGCTTTCTTT
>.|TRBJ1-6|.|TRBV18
CASSPTGNSPLHF
TGTGCCAGCTCACCAACGGGGAATTCACCCCTCCACTTT
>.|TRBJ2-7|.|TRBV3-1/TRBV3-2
CASSQGRGEQYF
TGTGCCAGCAGCCAAGGGCGAGGCGAGCAGTACTTC
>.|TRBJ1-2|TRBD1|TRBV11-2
CASSLGTGGNYGYTF
TGTGCCAGCAGCTTAGGGACAGGGGGGAACTATGGCTACACCTTC
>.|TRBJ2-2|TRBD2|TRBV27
CASSSSGVVTGELFF
TGTGCCAGCAGCTCTAGCGGGGTCGTCACCGGGGAGCTGTTTTTT
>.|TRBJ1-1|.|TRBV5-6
CASSPLGETEAFF
TGTGCCAGCAGTCCCCTCGGGGAGACTGAAGCTTTCTTT
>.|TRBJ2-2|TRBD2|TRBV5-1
CASSAGLAGGPGGELFF
TGCGCCAGCAGCGCGGGACTAGCGGGGGGGCCCGGCGGGGAGCTGTTTTTT
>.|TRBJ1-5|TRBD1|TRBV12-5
CASGQDNTAGQGAGQPQHF
TGTGCTAGTGGTCAAGACAACACCGCGGGACAGGGGGCGGGACAGCCCCAGCATTTT
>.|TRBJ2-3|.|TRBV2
CASSDGGIRTDTQYF
TGTGCCAGCAGTGATGGGGGGATCCGCACAGATACGCAGTATTTT